These 8 T cell receptor beta chains were sequenced from one sample in a study of blood T cell repertoires in COVID-19. Data came from immunoSEQ multiplex PCR; TCRdb stores just in-frame clones and leaves some out. Among tens of thousands of clones listed, around 77% were seen once. Sequencing input: peripheral blood. The origin of the receptors is an elderly man with active or convalescent COVID-19.

This clone has more than one count but fewer than ten. The chain links TRBV11-2 to TRBJ2-1; D remains unclear. This CDR3 has 12 residues. The V end was cut by 5 bases, the J end by 5 bases, with 7 bases between. The germline V gene has CDR1 SGHAT and CDR2 FQNNGV. This CDR3 reads CASSPYNNEQFF. The DNA of the CDR3 is TGTGCCAGCAGCCCGTACAACAATGAGCAGTTCTTC.

This clone was picked up a small number of times. This chain's CDR3 is CASSLTGVQPQHF. CDR3 sequence (DNA): TGTGCCAGCAGTTTGACAGGGGTTCAGCCCCAGCATTTT. The chain joins TRBV27 to TRBJ1-5; 8 bases match TRBD1. V was pared by 3 bases and J by 6 bases, with 1 base of the junction left unmatched. In germline, CDR1 is MNHEY, CDR2 SMNVEV (reference sequence). This CDR3 is built from 13 residues.

The V call is TRBV4-2, the J call TRBJ1-5, with D maybe TRBD1 (5 bases). The CDR3 is 18 amino acids. V lost 0 bases to trimming and J lost 2 bases, with 17 bases between them. Germline V gene data show CDR1 as LGHNA and CDR2 as YNFKEQ. The CDR3 sequence: CASSQESSGILRNQPQHF. In nucleotides, the CDR3 is TGTGCCAGCAGCCAAGAGTCCTCAGGGATCCTTCGCAATCAGCCCCAGCATTTT.

The V and J genes are TRBV27 and TRBJ2-3, with TRBD2 matching over 7 bases. From germline, CDR1 is MNHEY and CDR2 SMNVEV (reference sequence). The CDR3 consists of 14 residues. J was trimmed by 6 bases and V by 5 bases; bases with no gene match: 8. CDR3 in amino acids: CASSPRTSRDTQYF. Here the CDR3 DNA reads TGTGCCAGCAGTCCACGGACTAGTAGGGATACGCAGTATTTT.

This clone was detected a few times. V and J are TRBV7-3 and TRBJ2-1, with TRBD1 as a possible D gene (5 bases). This CDR3 has 15 amino acids. Germline assignment: CDR1 SGHTA and CDR2 FQGTGA. V gave up 4 bases and J gave up 0 bases, with 10 bases separating them. This chain's CDR3 is CASSSQTGSYNEQFF. DNA of the CDR3: TGTGCCAGCAGCTCTCAAACAGGCTCCTACAATGAGCAGTTCTTC.

V gene TRBV28 combines with J gene TRBJ2-1, with TRBD2 as a possible D gene (5 bases). The CDR3 runs to 13 residues. V lost 3 bases and J lost 5, with 8 bases in between. Germline V gene data show CDR1 as MDHEN and CDR2 as SYDVKM. CDR3 DNA sequence: TGTGCCAGCAGTTTCGGACTTCACAATGAGCAGTTCTTC. Its translation is CASSFGLHNEQFF.

This rearrangement joins TRBV7-8 to TRBJ2-2, with 10 bases aligning to TRBD2. The CDR3 runs to 17 residues. Losses at the gene ends were 3 bases for V and 4 bases for J; bases not matched to a gene: 8. Germline-derived CDR1 and CDR2 are SGHVS and FQNEAQ. Here the CDR3 reads CASSFLPSGRSTGELFF. For the CDR3, the DNA is TGTGCCAGCAGCTTCCTACCTAGCGGGAGAAGCACCGGGGAGCTGTTTTTT.

The chain couples TRBV21-1 to TRBJ2-3; the table calls TRBD2, which could not be checked here. TRBV21-1 constitutes a pseudogene. The CDR3 is made up of 16 amino acids. The CDR3 sequence: CASSPPLVDCTDTQYF. The CDR3 nucleotides are TGTGCCAGCAGCCCCCCGCTAGTGGACTGCACAGATACGCAGTATTTT.